One sample yielded the 5 T cell receptor beta chains listed below, sequenced in a study of blood T cell repertoires in COVID-19. Here immunoSEQ multiplex PCR was the method, and the copy in TCRdb shows in-frame clones only, minus some. The sample has over 100,000 clones; roughly 85% are singletons. Source material: peripheral blood. All receptors come from a man aged 80 or over with acute or convalescent COVID-19.

This chain connects TRBV28 to TRBJ1-2; D is perhaps TRBD1 (6 bases). The CDR3 has 12 amino acids. Trimming took off 9 bases at V and 1 base at J, with 9 bases between the two ends. Per germline, CDR1 MDHEN and CDR2 SYDVKM. The DNA for the CDR3 is TGTGCCAGTCGGACAGATAACTATGGCTACACCTTC. Amino acid sequence: CASRTDNYGYTF.

V gene TRBV7-2 combines with J gene TRBJ2-3; D possibly corresponds to TRBD2 (5 bases). The CDR3 consists of 14 residues. Germline CDR1 is SGHTA and CDR2 is FQGNSA. The V gene lost 3 bases and the J gene lost 13 bases, with 20 bases spanning the gap. The CDR3 region is CASSFYGVEPPEYF. The CDR3 DNA reads TGTGCCAGCAGCTTTTACGGGGTCGAACCGCCGGAGTATTTT. Looking up the rest from reference TRBV7-2 and TRBJ2-3 gives the full variable domain: GAGVSQSPSNKVTEKGKDVELRCDPISGHTALYWYRQSLGQGLEFLIYFQGNSAPDKSGLPSDRFSAERTGGSVSTLTIQRTQQEDSAVYLCASSFYGVEPPEYFGPGTRLTVL.

This chain uses TRBV5-6 with TRBJ2-3; D possibly corresponds to TRBD1 (6 bases). V lost 4 bases and J 5 bases, leaving 17 bases between the germline ends. Germline V gene lookup returns CDR1 SGHDT and CDR2 YYEEEE. CDR3 length: 15 residues. DNA for the CDR3: TGTGCCAGCAGCAGGGGACAAGGTAGGGAAGATACGCAGTATTTT. Translating gives CASSRGQGREDTQYF.

This chain uses TRBV7-3 with TRBJ1-2; a weak D match, TRBD1 (6 bases). The V gene's germline CDR1 is SGHTA and CDR2 FQGTGA. This CDR3 region has 13 residues. V lost 5 bases to trimming and J lost 4 bases, with 11 bases between them. The CDR3: CASSPGGGYGYTF. As DNA, the CDR3 is TGTGCCAGCAGCCCTGGGGGCGGCTATGGCTACACCTTC.

The chain combines TRBV11-2 with TRBJ2-5; D may be TRBD1 (6 bases). Per germline, CDR1 SGHAT and CDR2 FQNNGV. V lost 6 bases to trimming and J lost 4 bases, with 12 bases between them. The CDR3 spans 13 residues. The CDR3 DNA sequence: TGTGCCAGCAGGGGGACACAGGGAGAGACCCAGTACTTC. Translating gives CASRGTQGETQYF.